This record looks at one T cell receptor (beta chain) sequence and its context. Germline loops: CDR1 LNHDA, CDR2 SQIVND (reference sequence). The ends were cut back, 8 bases at V and 7 bases at J, with 17 bases in the middle. The CDR3 spans 13 residues. This record comes from a study of PD-1 blockade in classical Hodgkin lymphoma. All patients experienced relapse after autologous stem cell transplantation, and brentuximab vedotin exposure was variable. TCRdb's table, derived via immunoSEQ multiplex PCR, lists solely in-frame clones and lacks some. The sample lists fewer than 65,000 clones; around 87% were seen once.

Material: peripheral blood mononuclear cells (PBMCs), obtained at baseline. The origin of this receptor is a human donor with classical Hodgkin lymphoma. J is TRBJ2-5 and V is TRBV19; D call uncertain. CDR3 sequence reads: CASSTSTPGTQYF. CDR3 nucleotides: TGTGCCAGTTCTACATCCACCCCGGGGACCCAGTACTTC.